The rows below give T cell receptor beta chains drawn from one sample of a study of CD8 T cells in ankylosing spondylitis. MiXCR, run by TCRdb on the 5' RACE reads, gives a single entry per CDR3 protein. The data contain about 90,000 distinct CDR3 sequences, about 9% of them singletons. Sequenced material: blood, either unsorted or a sorted T cell fraction (not recorded which). These receptors were collected from a male donor with ankylosing spondylitis. Each CDR3 is given with its conserved first and last residue. Each record gives: clone size, D gene, J gene, V gene, CDR3 DNA, CDR3 protein. The D gene is left open where the match is weak. Clone size is given for some rows only: seen once, a few or many times, or a class if the clone is expanded.

size: .
D: .
J: TRBJ2-1
V: TRBV9
DNA: TGTGCCAGCAGCCCAGTGTGGGGAGCCTACAATGAGCAGTTCTTC
CDR3: CASSPVWGAYNEQFF

size: .
D: TRBD1
J: TRBJ2-5
V: TRBV9
DNA: TGTGCCAGCAGCGTAGGAACAGGGGGTCTGGAGACCCAGTACTTC
CDR3: CASSVGTGGLETQYF

size: few
D: .
J: TRBJ1-5
V: TRBV3-1
DNA: TGTGCCAGCAGCGGGGGGGGACAGCCCCAGCATTTT
CDR3: CASSGGGQPQHF

size: few
D: .
J: TRBJ2-7
V: TRBV7-9
DNA: TGTGCCAGCAGCCCAGGGGCGGGGGAGCAGTACTTC
CDR3: CASSPGAGEQYF

size: .
D: .
J: TRBJ2-5
V: TRBV4-1
DNA: TGCGCCAGCAGCCAATTCATCGGTCATCGAGAGACCCAGTACTTC
CDR3: CASSQFIGHRETQYF

size: .
D: TRBD1
J: TRBJ2-3
V: TRBV11-2
DNA: TGTGCCAGCAGCCCACAGGCGGGACAGGGTATCTCAGATACGCAGTATTTT
CDR3: CASSPQAGQGISDTQYF

size: few
D: TRBD2
J: TRBJ2-4
V: TRBV4-1
DNA: TGCGCCAGCAGCCAAGCTAGCGGCAAAAACATTCAGTACTTC
CDR3: CASSQASGKNIQYF

size: .
D: .
J: TRBJ1-1
V: TRBV29-1
DNA: TGCAGCGTTGAGGGCAGATTGGGGGTCTCCATGAACACTGAAGCTTTCTTT
CDR3: CSVEGRLGVSMNTEAFF

size: many
D: TRBD2
J: TRBJ2-3
V: TRBV12-3/TRBV12-4
DNA: TGTGCCAGCAGTTTTTCGGGAGGGCCCCCAGATACGCAGTATTTT
CDR3: CASSFSGGPPDTQYF

size: many
D: .
J: TRBJ2-1
V: TRBV24-1
DNA: TGTGCCGCCCCCCCGGGACCCTTCTCTAGAGGCAATGAGCAGTTCTTC
CDR3: CAAPPGPFSRGNEQFF

size: many
D: .
J: TRBJ1-1
V: TRBV29-1
DNA: TGCAGCGTTCCCCCCCAGGGGAACACTGAAGCTTTCTTT
CDR3: CSVPPQGNTEAFF

size: many
D: TRBD1
J: TRBJ1-5
V: TRBV12-3/TRBV12-4
DNA: TGTGCCAGCAGTTTGTCAGGGGGGACTCAGCCCCAGCATTTT
CDR3: CASSLSGGTQPQHF

size: .
D: .
J: TRBJ1-1
V: TRBV13
DNA: TGTGCCAGCAGCCCTCACCCAGGGACCAACACTGAAGCTTTCTTT
CDR3: CASSPHPGTNTEAFF

size: .
D: TRBD1
J: TRBJ2-2
V: TRBV11-3
DNA: TGTGCCAGCAGCTTAGAAAACAGGGGACACGGGGAGCTGTTTTTT
CDR3: CASSLENRGHGELFF

size: few
D: TRBD1
J: TRBJ1-3
V: TRBV12-3/TRBV12-4
DNA: TGTGCCAGCAGCTGGACAGGGAAATGGTCGGACACCATATATTTT
CDR3: CASSWTGKWSDTIYF

size: .
D: .
J: TRBJ2-7
V: TRBV27
DNA: TGTGCCAGCAGTCGGGGGGACAGCTCCTACGAGCAGTACTTC
CDR3: CASSRGDSSYEQYF

size: few
D: TRBD2
J: TRBJ2-2
V: TRBV11-1
DNA: TGTGCCAGCAGCTCCACAGGACTAGCGGGAGTCGGTACCGGGGAGCTGTTTTTT
CDR3: CASSSTGLAGVGTGELFF

size: .
D: .
J: TRBJ1-1
V: TRBV29-1
DNA: TGCAGCGTTGAGTCGGCAGTTAGGAACACTGAAGCTTTCTTT
CDR3: CSVESAVRNTEAFF

size: many
D: TRBD2
J: TRBJ2-5
V: TRBV24-1
DNA: TGTGCCACCAGTGATGGCCTAGCGGGAGACAGCCAAGAGACCCAGTACTTC
CDR3: CATSDGLAGDSQETQYF

size: few
D: .
J: TRBJ2-7
V: TRBV5-6
DNA: TGTGCCAGCAGCTTGGAGGTGTTAGTTTCTACGGAGCAGTACTTC
CDR3: CASSLEVLVSTEQYF

size: .
D: TRBD1
J: TRBJ2-2
V: TRBV27
DNA: TGTGCCAGCAGTTCAGGACAGGGGGGCGGGGAGCTGTTTTTT
CDR3: CASSSGQGGGELFF

size: many
D: .
J: TRBJ2-3
V: TRBV7-6
DNA: TGTGCCAGCAGCCTCAGTGGGGGCGAACAGCTATTCACAGATACGCAGTATTTT
CDR3: CASSLSGGEQLFTDTQYF

size: .
D: .
J: TRBJ2-5
V: TRBV4-1
DNA: TGCGCCAGCAGCCAAGGCGCCACCCAAGAGACCCAGTACTTC
CDR3: CASSQGATQETQYF

size: .
D: .
J: TRBJ2-1
V: TRBV21-1
DNA: TGTGCCAGCAGCAACACAGGGAGGGGTGGCGATGAGCAGTTCTTC
CDR3: CASSNTGRGGDEQFF

size: few
D: TRBD2
J: TRBJ2-3
V: TRBV4-2
DNA: TGTGCCAGCAGCCTCCAGCGGGATACTAGCACAGATACGCAGTATTTT
CDR3: CASSLQRDTSTDTQYF

size: few
D: .
J: TRBJ2-7
V: TRBV24-1
DNA: TGTGCCACCAGTGATTTGTCCGAACGAGGGGTCTACGAGCAGTACTTC
CDR3: CATSDLSERGVYEQYF

size: many
D: TRBD1
J: TRBJ1-1
V: TRBV29-1
DNA: TGCAGCGTGTCTATCCCGGGACAGGGGGCCGAAGCTTTCTTT
CDR3: CSVSIPGQGAEAFF

size: many
D: TRBD2
J: TRBJ2-1
V: TRBV20-1
DNA: TGCAGTGCGAGACTAGCGGGACAACCTAAGACTAATGAGCAGTTCTTC
CDR3: CSARLAGQPKTNEQFF

size: .
D: TRBD1
J: TRBJ2-5
V: TRBV12-3/TRBV12-4
DNA: TGTGCCAGCAGCCATGGACAGGCCGGTTCCCAGTACTTC
CDR3: CASSHGQAGSQYF

size: .
D: .
J: TRBJ2-5
V: TRBV12-3/TRBV12-4
DNA: TGTGCCAGCCGGGCAGCCCAAGAGACCCAGTACTTC
CDR3: CASRAAQETQYF

size: .
D: TRBD2
J: TRBJ2-2
V: TRBV7-2
DNA: TGTGCCAGCAGACTAGCGGGAGAGTGGGCCGGGGAGCTGTTTTTT
CDR3: CASRLAGEWAGELFF

size: many
D: .
J: TRBJ2-5
V: TRBV11-3
DNA: TGTGCCAGCAGCTTAGAAGGGGGTCTACAAGAGACCCAGTACTTC
CDR3: CASSLEGGLQETQYF

size: many
D: TRBD2
J: TRBJ2-1
V: TRBV7-2
DNA: TGTGCCAGCAGCTTACTAGCGGGAGGGCCCCTCGGGAATGAGCAGTTCTTC
CDR3: CASSLLAGGPLGNEQFF

size: few
D: .
J: TRBJ2-7
V: TRBV7-6
DNA: TGTGCCAGCAGCTTAGGGGGATCTTTCTACGAGCAGTACTTC
CDR3: CASSLGGSFYEQYF

size: many
D: TRBD1
J: TRBJ1-5
V: TRBV7-4
DNA: TGTGCCAGCAGCCCCGGTACCGAGACAGGGTCCCACAATCAGCCCCAGCATTTT
CDR3: CASSPGTETGSHNQPQHF

size: .
D: TRBD1
J: TRBJ2-5
V: TRBV13
DNA: TGTGCCAGCAGCCCCCGACAGGGATCCCAAGAGACCCAGTACTTC
CDR3: CASSPRQGSQETQYF

size: many
D: .
J: TRBJ2-1
V: TRBV6-2/TRBV6-3
DNA: TGTGCCAGCAGTCAAATCGATGAGCAGTTCTTC
CDR3: CASSQIDEQFF

size: .
D: TRBD2
J: TRBJ2-1
V: TRBV5-6
DNA: TGTGCCAGCAGCTTAATAGCGGGAGATGAGCAGTTCTTC
CDR3: CASSLIAGDEQFF

size: few
D: TRBD2
J: TRBJ2-1
V: TRBV10-2
DNA: TGCGCCAGCAGTGAGGGGGGGGAGGCAAGTCTAGATGAGCAGTTCTTC
CDR3: CASSEGGEASLDEQFF

size: few
D: TRBD2
J: TRBJ2-3
V: TRBV29-1
DNA: TGCAGCGTTATCGCAGTCGTGCGGGAGATGGAAGATACGCAGTATTTT
CDR3: CSVIAVVREMEDTQYF

size: many
D: .
J: TRBJ1-1
V: TRBV29-1
DNA: TGCAGCGTTGAATTGTCCCTACGGCCAAACACTGAAGCTTTCTTT
CDR3: CSVELSLRPNTEAFF

size: .
D: .
J: TRBJ1-2
V: TRBV2
DNA: TGTGCCAGCAGAGACCTACAGGAGAACTATGGCTACACCTTC
CDR3: CASRDLQENYGYTF

size: .
D: .
J: TRBJ2-1
V: TRBV4-1
DNA: TGCGCCAGCAGCGATAGACATGGCGGGTTCTCCTACAATGAGCAGTTCTTC
CDR3: CASSDRHGGFSYNEQFF

size: many
D: .
J: TRBJ2-1
V: TRBV7-9
DNA: TGTGCCAGCAGCTTAGCGCATCTGACAGAAAATGAGCAGTTCTTC
CDR3: CASSLAHLTENEQFF

size: many
D: .
J: TRBJ2-1
V: TRBV12-3/TRBV12-4
DNA: TGTGCCAGCAGTCCATCTCGGGACCATAATGAGCAGTTCTTC
CDR3: CASSPSRDHNEQFF

size: .
D: .
J: TRBJ1-4
V: TRBV7-8
DNA: TGTGCCAGCAGCTTAGCCGCGAGGGGGGCCGAAAAACTGTTTTTT
CDR3: CASSLAARGAEKLFF